The 29 T cell receptor beta chains below were found in one sample sequenced in a study of human CD8 memory T cell subsets. Libraries for TCR beta were constructed using UMI-labeled 5' RACE. From the 5' RACE reads, TCRdb lists one entry per CDR3 protein and no DNA. The specimen's table records thousands of distinct CDR3 sequences. The study classified TPEX cells as CCR7+ PD-1+ TIGIT+ early memory CD8+ T cells bearing exhausted-like traits. Source material: CD8+ T cells from PBMCs. Receptors originate from a human donor in good health.

The chain joins TRBV12-2 to TRBJ1-5; TCRdb gives TRBD1 as the D gene, but with no DNA this cannot be confirmed. TRBV12-2 is labeled a pseudogene. The CDR3 totals 18 residues. The CDR3 loop reads CASRLAGTGTESNQPQHF.

This clonotype is medium-sized by frequency. This rearrangement joins TRBV13 to TRBJ2-2. The CDR3 is 12 amino acids. Germline CDR1 is PRHDT and CDR2 is FYEKMQ (reference sequence). This CDR3 is CASSPKPGELFF.

This CDR3 reads CASSFEGTEAFF. This chain links TRBV7-9 with TRBJ1-1; TCRdb's assignment of TRBD1 cannot be checked, as there is no DNA. Germline lookup yields CDR1 SEHNR and CDR2 FQNEAQ (reference sequence). The CDR3 extends over 12 amino acids.

V gene TRBV27 combines with J gene TRBJ2-1. The CDR3 is 14 amino acids. Per germline, CDR1 MNHEY and CDR2 SMNVEV (reference sequence). CDR3 sequence: CASSNIGTYNEQFF.

This chain joins TRBV6-1 and TRBJ2-5; TCRdb lists TRBD1, though no DNA is available to test this call. Germline lookup yields CDR1 MNHNS and CDR2 SASEGT. CDR3 size: 16 residues. CDR3 sequence: CASSEFVGANQETQYF.

The chain couples TRBV4-3 to TRBJ2-7; TCRdb outputs TRBD2, but without DNA this stays unchecked. The CDR3 has 16 amino acids. The germline V gene has CDR1 LGHNA and CDR2 YSLEER. The CDR3 region is CASSQDSTSENYEQYF.

The chain joins TRBV29-1 to TRBJ1-1. This CDR3 spans 13 amino acids. Looked up from germline, CDR1 is SQVTM and CDR2 is ANQGSEA. CDR3: CSPGREPNTEAFF. The variable domain in full, with the rest retrieved from reference TRBV29-1 and TRBJ1-1, is SAVISQKPSRDICQRGTSLTIQCQVDSQVTMMFWYRQQPGQSLTLIATANQGSEATYESGFVIDKFPISRPNLTFSTLTVSNMSPEDSSIYLCSPGREPNTEAFFGQGTRLTVV.

By frequency, this clonotype is medium-sized. This chain links TRBV27 with TRBJ2-1; TCRdb designates TRBD2, a call that cannot be tested without DNA. Germline assignment: CDR1 MNHEY and CDR2 SMNVEV (reference sequence). CDR3 length: 17 residues. The CDR3 protein is CASSFDLAGNSYNEQFF.

This chain connects TRBV5-1 to TRBJ2-7. The CDR3 is 14 residues long. Per the germline V gene, CDR1 is SGHRS and CDR2 is YFSETQ. The CDR3 sequence is CASSLATGPLEQYF.

This rearrangement joins TRBV14 to TRBJ2-7; TCRdb's D gene call, TRBD2, goes unchecked for lack of DNA. The CDR3 runs to 16 residues. Germline V gene lookup returns CDR1 SGHDN and CDR2 FVKESK. The CDR3 protein is CASSQDLGLAVYEQYF.

The chain uses TRBV20-1 and TRBJ2-1; TCRdb calls TRBD2, which cannot be checked without DNA. CDR3 size: 16 residues. Germline V lookup: CDR1 DFQATT, CDR2 SNEGSKA (reference sequence). This CDR3 is CSARDPPGLAVDEQFF.

The chain joins TRBV3-1 to TRBJ2-5. This CDR3 has 12 residues. The germline V gene encodes CDR1 LGHDT and CDR2 YNNKEL (reference sequence). CDR3: CASSQKGETQYF.

This rearrangement joins TRBV24-1 to TRBJ2-2; checking the TCRdb D call of TRBD1 is not possible without DNA. The CDR3 runs 20 residues. Germline V gives CDR1 KGHDR, CDR2 SFDVKD. The CDR3 sequence is CATSDLPPGRQGTNTGELFF.

The genes are TRBV29-1 and TRBJ1-2. The germline V gene encodes CDR1 SQVTM and CDR2 ANQGSEA. The CDR3 sequence is 13 residues long. This chain's CDR3 is CSVYFGANYGYTF.

This clonotype is classed as medium-sized by frequency. This sequence joins TRBV6-2 or TRBV6-3 and TRBJ1-1. In germline, CDR1 is MNHEY, CDR2 SVGEGT. The length of the CDR3 is 14 residues. The CDR3 here is CASSYGLMNTEAFF.

The chain has TRBV14 and TRBJ2-1; TCRdb indicates TRBD1, and absent DNA this call remains unverified. This CDR3 has 15 amino acids. Germline V gives CDR1 SGHDN, CDR2 FVKESK. The CDR3 loop reads CASSPGTFSYNEQFF. The full variable domain, rest sourced from reference TRBV14 and TRBJ2-1, is EAGVTQFPSHSVIEKGQTVTLRCDPISGHDNLYWYRRVMGKEIKFLLHFVKESKQDESGMPNNRFLAERTGGTYSTLKVQPAELEDSGVYFCASSPGTFSYNEQFFGPGTRLTVL.

This rearrangement joins TRBV7-3 to TRBJ1-1. This CDR3 is built from 13 residues. Looked up from germline, CDR1 is SGHTA and CDR2 is FQGTGA. Here the CDR3 reads CASSHDTNTEAFF.

The gene calls are TRBV6-6 and TRBJ2-7. The germline V gene has CDR1 MNHNY and CDR2 SVGAGI (reference sequence). This CDR3 has 14 amino acids. CDR3 loop: CASSYGWESYEQYF.

This chain joins TRBV5-1 and TRBJ2-1. The CDR3 runs to 14 residues. Germline values: CDR1 SGHRS, CDR2 YFSETQ. This CDR3 reads CASSLVAGYNEQFF.

The V and J genes are TRBV4-2 and TRBJ2-7. The length of the CDR3 is 15 residues. Germline V gene lookup returns CDR1 LGHNA and CDR2 YNFKEQ. The CDR3 loop is CASSQVVGQAQEQYF.

The chain combines TRBV20-1 with TRBJ2-7; the D call of TRBD1 rests on TCRdb alone, since no DNA is present to check it. Looked up from germline, CDR1 is DFQATT and CDR2 is SNEGSKA (reference sequence). The CDR3 loop spans 14 amino acids. The CDR3 reads CSARPSDRAFEQYF.

The V gene is TRBV12-3 or TRBV12-4, the J gene TRBJ2-2; TCRdb lists TRBD2, though no DNA is available to test this call. CDR3 length: 13 amino acids. This chain's CDR3 is CAFSGSNTGELFF.

Measured by frequency, this clonotype is medium-sized (0.01 to 0.1%). The J gene is TRBJ2-6, the V gene TRBV7-9; the TCRdb D gene call, TRBD1, has no DNA to confirm it. This CDR3 has 16 amino acids. CDR1 SEHNR and CDR2 FQNEAQ come from the germline V gene (reference sequence). CDR3: CASSPPGFSGANVLTF.

The CDR3 protein is CASSPRTSSSYNEQFF. The chain employs TRBV7-9 and TRBJ2-1; TCRdb gives TRBD1 as the D gene, but with no DNA this cannot be confirmed. In germline, CDR1 is SEHNR, CDR2 FQNEAQ (reference sequence). The CDR3 consists of 16 residues. The entire variable domain, with the rest obtained from reference TRBV7-9 and TRBJ2-1, is as follows: DTGVSQNPRHKITKRGQNVTFRCDPISEHNRLYWYRQTLGQGPEFLTYFQNEAQLEKSRLLSDRFSAERPKGSFSTLEIQRTEQGDSAMYLCASSPRTSSSYNEQFFGPGTRLTVL.

This clonotype is called medium-sized based on its frequency. The chain carries TRBV5-1 and TRBJ1-1. The CDR3 runs 14 residues. Germline-derived CDR1 and CDR2 are SGHRS and YFSETQ. Here the CDR3 reads CASSLSDRNTEAFF.

The gene calls are TRBV4-1 and TRBJ2-5. The germline CDR1 and CDR2 sequences are MGHRA and YSYEKL. This CDR3 contains 16 residues. CDR3 sequence reads: CASSQVGGKYQETQYF.

This clonotype is called medium-sized based on its frequency. The rearrangement joins TRBV29-1 to TRBJ1-1; TCRdb proposes TRBD1, but this gene call is untestable without DNA. CDR3 length: 13 amino acids. Germline V gene sequence: CDR1 SQVTM, CDR2 ANQGSEA. The CDR3 here is CSVRGGGGTEAFF.

The V and J genes are TRBV28 and TRBJ2-3; absent DNA, TCRdb's TRBD2 call cannot be checked. The germline V gene has CDR1 MDHEN and CDR2 SYDVKM. The CDR3 is 16 residues long. CDR3 sequence reads: CASSLWGGSGTDTQYF.

The CDR3 loop is CASSHGGLAYGYTF. V and J are TRBV7-9 and TRBJ1-2. Germline loops: CDR1 SEHNR, CDR2 FQNEAQ (reference sequence). CDR3 length equals 14 residues. Filled out from reference TRBV7-9 and TRBJ1-2, the complete variable domain reads DTGVSQNPRHKITKRGQNVTFRCDPISEHNRLYWYRQTLGQGPEFLTYFQNEAQLEKSRLLSDRFSAERPKGSFSTLEIQRTEQGDSAMYLCASSHGGLAYGYTFGSGTRLTVV.